This passage covers 13 T cell receptor beta chains from one sample sequenced in a study of Ad26.COV2.S vaccination and SARS-CoV-2 variants. As to treatment: some 19 received Ad26.COV2.S at low or high dose, single or two shots; five or six received placebo; per-sample allocation not given. Specimen acquisition occurred on day 63 following the initial vaccine or placebo injection. Produced via immunoSEQ multiplex PCR; TCRdb's table is partial and in-frame only. The sample includes 440,000 or so clones, about nine tenths of them seen just once. This sample comprised peripheral blood, obtained in a trial of Ad26.COV2.S vaccine versus placebo. All receptors come from a person between 18 and 59 years old who received the Ad26.COV2.S COVID-19 vaccine or a placebo.

The gene calls are TRBV5-6 and TRBJ2-7, with D tentatively TRBD2 (5 bases). V was clipped by 4 bases and J by 6 bases, with 14 bases between them. Germline V lookup: CDR1 SGHDT, CDR2 YYEEEE. CDR3 length: 13 amino acids. As DNA, the CDR3 is TGTGCCAGCAGCCCCCCCGGGGTGATCGAGCAGTACTTC. It is translated as CASSPPGVIEQYF.

The chain uses TRBV28 and TRBJ2-3; the D is unclear. Trimming took off 2 bases at V and 2 bases at J, with 8 bases between the two ends. The CDR3 runs 14 residues. Germline assignment: CDR1 MDHEN and CDR2 SYDVKM. CDR3 in DNA: TGTGCCAGCAGTTTACTTCCGAACACAGATACGCAGTATTTT. Translating gives CASSLLPNTDTQYF.

This chain joins TRBV29-1 and TRBJ1-1, with TRBD1 identical over 8 bases. Germline CDR1 is SQVTM and CDR2 is ANQGSEA. V gave up 7 bases and J gave up 6 bases; unmatched junction bases: 7. This CDR3 is 12 amino acids long. The CDR3 nucleotides read TGCAGCGCCCTAGGACAGGGCGCTGAAGCTTTCTTT. Its translation: CSALGQGAEAFF.

This chain uses TRBV28 with TRBJ2-7; D assignment may be TRBD1 or TRBD2 (6 bases each). Germline loops: CDR1 MDHEN, CDR2 SYDVKM. The CDR3 consists of 14 residues. Trimming left V 4 bases short and J 2 bases short, with 12 bases between. DNA for the CDR3: TGTGCCAGCAGTTCGGGGGACATAACCTACGAGCAGTACTTC. It is translated as CASSSGDITYEQYF.

A note on this clone: The sample contains more than one DNA sequence encoding this CDR3. The rearrangement uses TRBV19 and TRBJ2-7; no clear D. The CDR3 spans 13 residues. Germline V CDR1 and CDR2: LNHDA, SQIVND (reference sequence). V was shortened by 1 base and J by 0 bases, with 4 bases between the two germline ends. The CDR3 region is CASSIGDSYEQYF. The CDR3 DNA reads as TGTGCCAGTAGTATAGGTGACTCCTACGAGCAGTACTTC.

The chain has TRBV19 and TRBJ2-1; 8 bases match TRBD2. The length of the CDR3 is 15 residues. V shed 5 bases and J 6 bases; nucleotides not matched to a gene: 9. Germline CDR1 and CDR2: LNHDA and SQIVND (reference sequence). CDR3 sequence reads: CASSSSFTSGNEQFF. In nucleotides, the CDR3 is TGTGCCAGTAGTTCAAGTTTTACTAGCGGCAATGAGCAGTTCTTC.

The J gene is TRBJ2-2, the V gene TRBV5-8; 14 bases agree with TRBD2. The germline CDR1 and CDR2 sequences are SGHTS and YDEGEE. There are 18 residues in the CDR3. The V segment lost 0 bases and the J segment 6 bases; nucleotides outside the gene matches: 7. CDR3 sequence: CASSLEGLAGDFPGELFF. CDR3 in DNA: TGTGCCAGCAGCTTGGAGGGACTAGCGGGAGACTTTCCCGGGGAGCTGTTTTTT.

V gene TRBV15 combines with J gene TRBJ1-5; D is possibly TRBD1 (6 bases). V lost 7 bases and J 4 bases, leaving 11 bases between the germline ends. CDR1 and CDR2 from the germline V gene are LNHNV and YYDKDF (reference sequence). CDR3 length: 13 residues. CDR3 nucleotides: TGTGCCACCAAGTGGGGGGCAAATCAGCCCCAGCATTTT. It encodes CATKWGANQPQHF.

The J gene is TRBJ1-3, the V gene TRBV9; no firm D call. The length of the CDR3 is 17 residues. The germline V and J ends were trimmed by 0 bases and 0 bases, with 13 bases remaining between them. The V gene's germline CDR1 is SGDLS and CDR2 YYNGEE. The CDR3 DNA reads TGTGCCAGCAGCGTAGGAGGTTTTCGGCTCTCTGGAAACACCATATATTTT. It is translated as CASSVGGFRLSGNTIYF.

The rearrangement links TRBV28 to TRBJ2-1; 14 bases agree with TRBD2. After removal of 6 bases from V and 8 bases from J, the junction contained 9 bases not matched to a gene. The V gene's germline CDR1 is MDHEN and CDR2 SYDVKM. The CDR3 consists of 16 residues. The DNA of the CDR3 is TGTGCCAGCAGACGAATGGGACTAGCGGGGGACGATGAGCAGTTCTTC. Protein sequence: CASRRMGLAGDDEQFF.

This sequence joins TRBV4-3 and TRBJ1-5; D perhaps matches TRBD1 (5 bases). Germline V gene sequence: CDR1 LGHNA, CDR2 YSLEER. This CDR3 has 15 amino acids. Trimming shortened V by 0 bases and J by 7 bases, and 13 bases separated the two germline ends. As DNA, the CDR3 is TGCGCCAGCAGCCAAGATCATGGGGCCGAACAGCCCCAGCATTTT. Its protein is CASSQDHGAEQPQHF.

The CDR3 DNA reads TGTGCCAGCAGTCCAGGGGGCTACGAGCAGTACTTC. Its protein product is CASSPGGYEQYF. V usage is TRBV2 and J usage is TRBJ2-7, with TRBD1 matching over 7 bases. J lost 3 bases, V lost 5 bases, and 1 base had no gene match. Looked up from germline, CDR1 is SNHLY and CDR2 is FYNNEI. This CDR3 spans 12 amino acids. The full variable domain, with the rest looked up from reference TRBV2 and TRBJ2-7, is EPEVTQTPSHQVTQMGQEVILRCVPISNHLYFYWYRQILGQKVEFLVSFYNNEISEKSEIFDDQFSVERPDGSNFTLKIRSTKLEDSAMYFCASSPGGYEQYFGPGTRLTVT.

The genes are TRBV15 and TRBJ1-5, with D maybe TRBD1 (6 bases). Germline assignment: CDR1 LNHNV and CDR2 YYDKDF (reference sequence). The CDR3 consists of 16 residues. The V end was cut by 0 bases, the J end by 9 bases, with 18 bases between. CDR3 DNA: TGTGCCACCAGCAGAGATTTCGGACAGACCTCAGGGCCCCAGCATTTT. Amino acid sequence: CATSRDFGQTSGPQHF.